This record looks at one TCR beta chain sequence and its context. The antigen is unknown. The CDR3 length is 14 residues. Per germline, CDR1 MDHEN and CDR2 SYDVKM. V shed 8 bases and J 5 bases; nucleotides not matched to a gene: 6. These data belong to a study of OX40 agonist ivuxolimab in advanced cancers. Study in general: Enrolled patients in dose escalation had cancers that were hepatocellular carcinoma, melanoma, renal cell or head and neck cancer. Study-level results: Among expanded peripheral T cells, antigen specificity went undetermined. Circulating CD4+ and CD8+ T cells showed clonal expansion by week 6 at 0.1 to 3.0 mg/kg. In the 0.1-3.0 mg/kg groups, partial responders showed among the lowest expansion.

Method: immunoSEQ multiplex PCR; TCRdb's copy keeps in-frame clones and lacks some. Seen here are about 45,000 clones, more than 70% observed once, and the top ten hold approximately 1%. Sample: CD4+ or CD8+ T cells sorted from blood, taken in a trial of the OX40 agonist ivuxolimab. The clonotype comes from an adult with an advanced solid tumor such as melanoma, head and neck, liver or kidney cancer. The rearrangement links TRBV28 to TRBJ2-7; 13 positions match TRBD2. This CDR3 is CASRTSGSRHEQYF. As DNA, the CDR3 is TGTGCCAGCCGGACTAGCGGGAGCCGCCACGAGCAGTACTTC.